The next 11 T cell receptor beta chains were all read from a single sample in a study of cytomegalovirus exposure and HLA in healthy donors. This PCR relied on a set of 60 Vbeta primers and 13 Jbeta primers. Profiling relied on immunoSEQ multiplex PCR, and the TCRdb table lists in-frame clones only, not all of them. The sample holds about 130,000 clones, roughly 74% seen once. The sequencing input was PBMCs. The receptors here all came from a woman in her forties or fifties in good health and CMV-seropositive.

The V gene is TRBV18, the J gene TRBJ1-1; D may be TRBD1 (5 bases). Germline CDR1 is KGHSH and CDR2 is LQKENI. Between the trimmed V and J ends, which lost 3 bases and 5 bases, there was a span of 10 bases. This CDR3 has 13 residues. The CDR3 bases are TGTGCCAGCTCACCGGTTGGGGGGACTGAAGCTTTCTTT. This gives the protein CASSPVGGTEAFF.

A note on this clone: Relative to the germline gene, one junction end is altered; a read error may explain this. The genes are TRBV5-1 and TRBJ2-2, with D possibly TRBD1 on 7 matching bases. Germline V gene sequence: CDR1 SGHRS, CDR2 YFSETQ. This CDR3 is built from 18 residues. The CDR3 sequence is CVSSLRLLSGGTAGELFF. The CDR3 coding sequence is TGCGTCAGCAGCTTGCGCCTACTGTCAGGGGGGACCGCCGGGGAGCTGTTTTTT.

This chain uses TRBV4-1 with TRBJ1-1, with 7 bases that match TRBD1. The V segment lost 3 bases and the J segment 4 bases; nucleotides outside the gene matches: 5. There are 14 residues in the CDR3. CDR1 is MGHRA, CDR2 YSYEKL, per germline. As DNA, the CDR3 is TGCGCCAGCAGCCAGGACAGGCCGGGCACTGAAGCTTTCTTT. Protein: CASSQDRPGTEAFF.

This clone came up a few times. The chain recombines TRBV5-6 with TRBJ2-3; 10 bases fit TRBD2. Looked up from germline, CDR1 is SGHDT and CDR2 is YYEEEE. The CDR3 spans 15 residues. The V and J ends lost 1 base and 5 bases, in that order; junction bases with no gene match: 4. The CDR3 sequence: CASSLLSGGEDTQYF. The CDR3 coding sequence is TGTGCCAGCAGCTTGTTGAGCGGGGGGGAAGATACGCAGTATTTT.

The chain carries TRBV5-6 and TRBJ1-3; D gene unclear. This CDR3 is 15 amino acids long. V was clipped by 4 bases and J by 1 base, with 12 bases between them. The germline CDR1 and CDR2 sequences are SGHDT and YYEEEE. The CDR3: CASSRLGQSGNTIYF. CDR3 in DNA: TGTGCCAGCAGCCGTCTTGGGCAGTCTGGAAACACCATATATTTT.

The CDR3 protein is CASNWQGLADTQYF. The CDR3 nucleotides are TGCGCCAGCAATTGGCAGGGCTTAGCAGATACGCAGTATTTT. This chain uses TRBV10-2 with TRBJ2-3; TRBD1 is a possible D gene (5 bases). The germline gives CDR1 WSHSY, CDR2 SAAADI. This CDR3 is 14 amino acids long. Trimming shortened V by 7 bases and J by 4 bases, and 15 bases separated the two germline ends.

CDR3 sequence (DNA): TGTGCCAGCAGCATTGGACAGGGAACCAATGAGCAGTTCTTC. Protein product: CASSIGQGTNEQFF. The rearrangement uses TRBV7-2 and TRBJ2-1; TRBD1 matches at 8 bases. CDR1 is SGHTA and CDR2 is FQGNSA in the germline V gene. The CDR3 is 14 residues long. The J segment lost 6 bases and the V segment lost 5 bases, leaving 6 bases of the junction unmatched.

The J gene is TRBJ2-1, the V gene TRBV18, with TRBD2 identical over 9 bases. Germline V gene lookup returns CDR1 KGHSH and CDR2 LQKENI. Losses at the gene ends were 3 bases for V and 3 bases for J; bases not matched to a gene: 3. The CDR3 contains 15 residues. CDR3 bases: TGTGCCAGCTCACCTCTAGCGGGAAACTACAATGAGCAGTTCTTC. This sequence encodes CASSPLAGNYNEQFF.

The chain is built from TRBV19 and TRBJ1-4; a weak D match, TRBD1 (6 bases). This CDR3 contains 14 residues. Trimming removed 6 bases from V and 7 bases from J, with 15 bases in between. Germline V lookup: CDR1 LNHDA, CDR2 SQIVND (reference sequence). This chain's CDR3 is CASRDSGGGEKLFF. The DNA of the CDR3 is TGTGCCAGTAGGGATTCGGGGGGCGGTGAAAAACTGTTTTTT. The variable domain in full, with the rest retrieved from reference TRBV19 and TRBJ1-4, is DGGITQSPKYLFRKEGQNVTLSCEQNLNHDAMYWYRQDPGQGLRLIYYSQIVNDFQKGDIAEGYSVSREKKESFPLTVTSAQKNPTAFYLCASRDSGGGEKLFFGSGTQLSVL.

A single count supports this clone. The rearrangement joins TRBV25-1 to TRBJ2-1; TRBD1 might be the D (6 bases). Trimming left V 3 bases short and J 8 bases short, with 17 bases between. Per the germline V gene, CDR1 is MGHDK and CDR2 is SYGVNS. The CDR3 consists of 15 residues. The CDR3 DNA sequence: TGTGCCAGCAGTGATACCTCAGGGGAATATGATGAGCAGTTCTTC. Translation gives CASSDTSGEYDEQFF.

The chain combines TRBV7-2 with TRBJ1-4; D perhaps matches TRBD1 (6 bases). This CDR3 region has 15 residues. With 4 bases removed from V and 7 bases from J, the gap between germline ends came to 16 bases. Germline loops: CDR1 SGHTA, CDR2 FQGNSA. CDR3 nucleotides: TGTGCCAGCAGCTCAACCGGGACAAACGTTGAAAAACTGTTTTTT. Translated: CASSSTGTNVEKLFF. Full variable domain (outside the CDR3, taken from reference TRBV7-2 and TRBJ1-4): GAGVSQSPSNKVTEKGKDVELRCDPISGHTALYWYRQSLGQGLEFLIYFQGNSAPDKSGLPSDRFSAERTGGSVSTLTIQRTQQEDSAVYLCASSSTGTNVEKLFFGSGTQLSVL.